A single sample gave rise to the 10 T cell receptor beta chains below, sequenced in a study of shared clonotypes between healthy human individuals. Positively selected for CCR7, the CD45RO-negative cells used as naive CD8 cells excluded terminally differentiated effector memory CD45RA+ cells. Profiled with immunoSEQ multiplex PCR; TCRdb holds only in-frame clones, not every one. Here the sample spans 760,000 or so clones, 90% to 98% being singletons. The sample comprised naive CD8+ T cells sorted from blood. These receptors all come from a man aged 25 to 40 in good health.

The rearrangement links TRBV29-1 to TRBJ2-1, with D perhaps matching TRBD2 (6 bases). Trimming took off 4 bases at V and 5 bases at J, with 18 bases between the two ends. The CDR3 is made up of 15 amino acids. The germline CDR1 and CDR2 sequences are SQVTM and ANQGSEA. CDR3 DNA sequence: TGCAGCGTTGGTAGCGGTGGCTTTTTCGACAATGAGCAGTTCTTC. It is translated as CSVGSGGFFDNEQFF.

The chain uses TRBV11-2 and TRBJ2-2; 7 bases match TRBD2. Germline CDR1 and CDR2: SGHAT and FQNNGV. Trimming at V came to 1 base and at J to 6 bases, leaving 14 bases not matched to a gene. The CDR3 contains 18 residues. The CDR3 DNA reads TGTGCCAGCAGCTTAGGTTTTCAGGCGGGAGCTTTGCCCGGGGAGCTGTTTTTT. It encodes CASSLGFQAGALPGELFF.

The J gene is TRBJ2-2, the V gene TRBV4-3; D is unresolved. The CDR3 extends over 15 amino acids. Trimming removed 3 bases from V and 0 bases from J, with 8 bases in between. Germline CDR1 LGHNA, CDR2 YSLEER. CDR3 DNA sequence: TGCGCCAGCAGCCAGGGGTTGGCGAACACCGGGGAGCTGTTTTTT. This translates into CASSQGLANTGELFF.

This clone appeared a single time. The V gene is TRBV7-9, the J gene TRBJ1-1, with 11 positions matching TRBD1. The CDR3 has 19 amino acids. Germline V lookup: CDR1 SEHNR, CDR2 FQNEAQ (reference sequence). Trimming took 3 bases from V and 0 from J; bases not matched to a gene: 12. The DNA of the CDR3 is TGTGCCAGCAGCTTGGGGAGACCGGGACAGGGGGTCGTGAACACTGAAGCTTTCTTT. Its translation is CASSLGRPGQGVVNTEAFF. The full variable domain, with the rest looked up from reference TRBV7-9 and TRBJ1-1, is DTGVSQNPRHKITKRGQNVTFRCDPISEHNRLYWYRQTLGQGPEFLTYFQNEAQLEKSRLLSDRFSAERPKGSFSTLEIQRTEQGDSAMYLCASSLGRPGQGVVNTEAFFGQGTRLTVV.

The chain couples TRBV9 to TRBJ1-2, with 10 bases that match TRBD1. The CDR3 covers 18 residues. Germline lookup yields CDR1 SGDLS and CDR2 YYNGEE. The ends lost 3 bases at V and 2 bases at J; junction bases unmatched: 13. DNA of the CDR3: TGTGCCAGCAGCGGGGACAGGGGCGAACTCATCGGCAACTATGGCTACACCTTC. It yields the protein CASSGDRGELIGNYGYTF.

The V and J genes are TRBV19 and TRBJ1-5; D remains ambiguous. CDR1 and CDR2 from the germline V gene are LNHDA and SQIVND (reference sequence). Trimming took off 7 bases at V and 0 bases at J, with 19 bases between the two ends. This CDR3 comprises 17 residues. Written as DNA, the CDR3 is TGTGCCAGTAAGGCCTCCGTACAGCGTAATAGCAATCAGCCCCAGCATTTT. Protein: CASKASVQRNSNQPQHF.

The rearrangement links TRBV2 to TRBJ2-7, with D possibly being TRBD2 (6 bases). There are 12 residues in the CDR3. With 4 bases removed from V and 3 bases from J, the gap between germline ends came to 7 bases. Germline V gives CDR1 SNHLY, CDR2 FYNNEI. DNA for the CDR3: TGTGCCAGCAGTGCGGAGGGCTACGAGCAGTACTTC. This sequence encodes CASSAEGYEQYF.

The chain uses TRBV2 and TRBJ2-3; D remains ambiguous. With 3 bases removed from V and 6 bases from J, the gap between germline ends came to 16 bases. The CDR3 is 15 amino acids. Germline lookup yields CDR1 SNHLY and CDR2 FYNNEI. The CDR3 protein is CASSEGWFSNDTQYF. CDR3 in DNA: TGTGCCAGCAGTGAGGGATGGTTCAGTAACGATACGCAGTATTTT.

V usage is TRBV13 and J usage is TRBJ1-2; TRBD1 agrees at 8 bases. The V and J ends lost 2 bases and 6 bases, in that order; junction bases with no gene match: 8. Germline lookup yields CDR1 PRHDT and CDR2 FYEKMQ (reference sequence). The CDR3 has 15 amino acids. CDR3 residues: CASSLRGTGIDGYTF. The CDR3 bases are TGTGCCAGCAGCTTACGGGGGACAGGAATAGATGGCTACACCTTC.

As for this clone: Other nucleotide sequences from this sample produce the same CDR3. The V and J genes are TRBV27 and TRBJ2-5; D assignment may be TRBD1 or TRBD2 (5 bases each). Germline lookup yields CDR1 MNHEY and CDR2 SMNVEV (reference sequence). The CDR3 has 12 amino acids. The V and J ends lost 8 bases and 2 bases respectively, with 9 bases between them. The CDR3: CASGDLQETQYF. The DNA for the CDR3 is TGTGCCAGCGGGGACCTACAAGAGACCCAGTACTTC.